This TCR beta chain is drawn from a study of post-analysis software for immune sequencing data (dated by TCRdb to the mid-2010s). Describing the broader study: Relapsing-remitting, secondary progressive and progressive-relapsing multiple sclerosis were recorded as disease courses, and subtype annotation was lacking for some patients. The multiple sclerosis patient repertoires were compared with about a dozen previously published healthy control repertoires from donors aged about 6 to 26 years. A subset of samples was prepared in parallel using single-end sample barcoding, then pooled and co-amplified after Illumina adapter ligation.

To demonstrate the VDJtools post-analysis software, the study profiled TCR beta repertoires from the peripheral blood of around 13 young patients with multiple sclerosis. Multiple sclerosis patients were children and adolescents aged roughly 6 to 16 years. The receptor library was made with PCR. Reads for this sample came from an Illumina HiSeq 2500. To reduce PCR and sequencing biases, unique molecular identifiers were incorporated into the TCR beta cDNA libraries. Some 500,000 cDNA molecules were obtained per 1 to 10 million input T cells, so each molecule approximated one T cell. The patient libraries were prepared and sequenced using the same protocol as the earlier healthy control dataset. Within a given batch, samples were prepared together, multiplexed and sequenced on the same HiSeq lane. As for how the authors treated the data: MIGEC handled the raw barcoded reads, throwing out single-read molecular identifier groups before consensus assembly and CDR3 extraction. VDJtools was used for post-analysis of the clonotype tables, with diversity normalized by down-sampling every dataset to the smallest sample size. In repertoire overlap clustering, CDR3 amino acid sequences, but not nucleotide sequences, were matched to correct batch-related cross-sample contamination. TCRdb reran the public reads through fastp at Q25 and MiXCR, keeping productive beta chains. Entries that share a CDR3 protein sequence are merged under the most common genes and DNA. The V and J calls come from TCRdb's annotation, not from the publication. For this sample there are 700,000 to 900,000 distinct CDR3 sequences; approximately 44% appear just once. 4.9% of the sample is in the top ten clones.

Germline trimming: 4 bases from V, 3 bases from J; junction bases outside gene matches: 2. Measured from the cysteine to the phenylalanine, the CDR3 is 13 residues long. This entry keeps only the CDR3 DNA: 39 bases, framed from base 1. CDR1 and CDR2 (SQVTM, ANQGSEA) derive from the germline V gene. This clonotype has a count of ten or more. Its target antigen remains unknown. Per-base qualities were not stored, and no clone one base away is much larger. Points the paper makes about the study in general: When samples were clustered directly using the F measure, samples prepared in the same batch co-clustered strongly, which prompted a batch-effect correction. Multiple sclerosis patients had significantly lower normalized Chao1 diversity than controls, a result that suggests substantial peripheral T-cell clonal expansion. Patients showed significantly higher frequencies than controls for roughly 5 TRBV segments, among them TRBV5-6, TRBV5-1 and TRBV20-1. The control group was slightly older than the multiple sclerosis patient group.

The chain links TRBV29-1 with TRBJ2-7, with 11 junctional bases fitting TRBD2. The TCR was taken from a girl between 5 and 17 years old with multiple sclerosis. The sample consisted of blood. The DNA sequence reads TGCAGCGTTGCACTAGCGGGAGTCTACGAGCAGTACTTC. Translated, this is CSVALAGVYEQYF.